The 10 T cell receptor beta chains listed next were all sequenced from one sample in a study of blood T cell repertoires in COVID-19 (dated by TCRdb to 2018 to 2021). The method was the immunoSEQ multiplex PCR assay. TCRdb mirrors the immuneACCESS table, restricted to in-frame sequences. Some clones are absent from its copies; in checked studies, under half trace to an unresolved V gene, and the reason for the others is unknown. The sample yields 15,000 to 20,000 clones; approximately 86% were counted once. The ten largest clones add up to 2.7% of the sample. The sequencing sample was made of peripheral blood. The receptors stem from a human donor in a cohort sampled during active COVID-19.

Only a few counts were recorded for this clone. The chain combines TRBV7-8 with TRBJ1-1; D is undetermined. CDR1 and CDR2 (germline): SGHVS, FQNEAQ. V lost 2 bases, J lost 6 bases, and 10 bases lay in between. The CDR3 has 13 residues. CDR3 bases: TGTGCCAGCAGCTTAACTAGAAGGGCTGAAGCTTTCTTT. Translated: CASSLTRRAEAFF.

The chain recombines TRBV15 with TRBJ1-4; D ambiguous. Germline V gene data show CDR1 as LNHNV and CDR2 as YYDKDF (reference sequence). Trimming removed 3 bases at V and 5 bases at J, with 7 bases between. This CDR3 contains 13 residues. The CDR3 is CATSSPFNEKLFF. For the CDR3, the DNA is TGTGCCACCAGCAGTCCCTTCAATGAAAAACTGTTTTTT.

This clone was recorded only once. The V gene is TRBV11-2, the J gene TRBJ1-6, with 8 positions matching TRBD1. This CDR3 has 17 residues. The V gene's germline CDR1 is SGHAT and CDR2 FQNNGV. Germline trimming cut 5 bases from V and 6 bases from J; bases unmatched to any gene: 12. The CDR3 protein is CASSPHPEQGANSPLHF. The CDR3 DNA follows: TGTGCCAGCAGCCCGCACCCGGAGCAGGGGGCTAATTCACCCCTCCACTTT.

V usage is TRBV18 and J usage is TRBJ1-5, with D perhaps matching TRBD1 (5 bases). Germline V gene sequence: CDR1 KGHSH, CDR2 LQKENI. The CDR3 is 13 residues long. The V and J ends lost 6 bases and 6 bases respectively, with 12 bases between them. DNA of the CDR3: TGTGCCAGCTCTGGGGCAGGCGCTCAGCCCCAGCATTTT. This codes for CASSGAGAQPQHF.

The chain combines TRBV30 with TRBJ2-1, with a weak D call TRBD2 (6 bases). The germline gives CDR1 GTSNPN, CDR2 SVGIG (reference sequence). V was shortened by 0 bases and J by 6 bases, with 12 bases between the two germline ends. This CDR3 spans 14 amino acids. The CDR3, as DNA: TGTGCCTGGAGTGTAGGGGTTAGCGGCAATGAGCAGTTCTTC. Protein product: CAWSVGVSGNEQFF.

The sample holds one count of this clone. The chain joins TRBV7-2 to TRBJ2-7, with 7 positions matching TRBD1. The CDR3 extends over 13 amino acids. Germline-derived CDR1 and CDR2 are SGHTA and FQGNSA. Trimming cost V 6 bases and J 7 bases; bases outside gene matches: 9. The CDR3 bases are TGTGCCAGCAGTCAACAGACAGGGCTAGAGCAGTACTTC. Its translation: CASSQQTGLEQYF. Combining the CDR3 with reference TRBV7-2 and TRBJ2-7 gives the whole variable domain GAGVSQSPSNKVTEKGKDVELRCDPISGHTALYWYRQSLGQGLEFLIYFQGNSAPDKSGLPSDRFSAERTGGSVSTLTIQRTQQEDSAVYLCASSQQTGLEQYFGPGTRLTVT.

In its sample, this clone was seen once. The rearrangement uses TRBV2 and TRBJ2-2; D unclear. V lost 3 bases and J 3 bases, leaving 14 bases between the germline ends. Germline values: CDR1 SNHLY, CDR2 FYNNEI. CDR3 length: 16 residues. Written as DNA, the CDR3 is TGTGCCAGCAGTGAGCGTTCTCTCCGGGACACCGGGGAGCTGTTTTTT. It yields the protein CASSERSLRDTGELFF.

This clone was recorded only once. The chain joins TRBV19 to TRBJ1-1; the D gene is possibly TRBD1 (5 bases). Trimming left V 1 base short and J 1 base short, with 7 bases between. Germline V gene lookup returns CDR1 LNHDA and CDR2 SQIVND (reference sequence). The CDR3 has 14 residues. DNA for the CDR3: TGTGCCAGTAGTATAGGCAGGGCGAACACTGAAGCTTTCTTT. Its translation: CASSIGRANTEAFF.

The CDR3 sequence: CASSMRATSNEKLFF. In DNA form, the CDR3 reads TGTGCCAGTAGTATGAGGGCAACTTCTAATGAAAAACTGTTTTTT. The chain recombines TRBV19 with TRBJ1-4; D uncertain. CDR3 size: 15 residues. Germline V gives CDR1 LNHDA, CDR2 SQIVND (reference sequence). Trimming took 3 bases from V and 3 from J, leaving 11 bases between them.

The chain employs TRBV5-1 and TRBJ2-2, with 8 bases identical to TRBD1. This CDR3 has 16 residues. Trimming removed 4 bases from V and 2 bases from J; junction bases left unmatched: 7. CDR1 and CDR2 from the germline V gene are SGHRS and YFSETQ. The CDR3 is CASSVAQGDNTGELFF. Written as DNA, the CDR3 is TGCGCCAGCAGCGTAGCACAGGGGGACAACACCGGGGAGCTGTTTTTT.